This T cell receptor beta chain was profiled in a study of early T cells in non-severe SARS-CoV-2 infection. Study-level information: The study sequenced bulk RNA from unsorted whole blood, with chains unpaired.

Study conclusions and caveats: Private and CD4 specificities were missed by VDJdb matching, skewed to anti-spike CD8.

Notes on this clonotype: No antigen is known for it.

Molecules of cDNA were individually given unique molecular identifiers that were attached to them. TCRdb re-called the 5' RACE reads through MiXCR, storing one row per CDR3 protein. The sample has approximately 45,000 distinct CDR3 sequences; less than 7% are singletons. The V end was cut by 5 bases, the J end by 1 base, with 10 bases between. Germline CDR1 MNHNY, CDR2 SVGAGI (reference sequence). The CDR3 length is 14 residues. Sample: whole blood. V usage is TRBV6-6 and J usage is TRBJ2-3; the D is unclear. The source is an adult who was a healthcare worker with PCR-confirmed SARS-CoV-2 infection or an uninfected control (not recorded which). The CDR3 sequence is CASSPAGRTDTQYF. The DNA for the CDR3 is TGTGCCAGCAGTCCGGCCGGGCGCACAGATACGCAGTATTTT.